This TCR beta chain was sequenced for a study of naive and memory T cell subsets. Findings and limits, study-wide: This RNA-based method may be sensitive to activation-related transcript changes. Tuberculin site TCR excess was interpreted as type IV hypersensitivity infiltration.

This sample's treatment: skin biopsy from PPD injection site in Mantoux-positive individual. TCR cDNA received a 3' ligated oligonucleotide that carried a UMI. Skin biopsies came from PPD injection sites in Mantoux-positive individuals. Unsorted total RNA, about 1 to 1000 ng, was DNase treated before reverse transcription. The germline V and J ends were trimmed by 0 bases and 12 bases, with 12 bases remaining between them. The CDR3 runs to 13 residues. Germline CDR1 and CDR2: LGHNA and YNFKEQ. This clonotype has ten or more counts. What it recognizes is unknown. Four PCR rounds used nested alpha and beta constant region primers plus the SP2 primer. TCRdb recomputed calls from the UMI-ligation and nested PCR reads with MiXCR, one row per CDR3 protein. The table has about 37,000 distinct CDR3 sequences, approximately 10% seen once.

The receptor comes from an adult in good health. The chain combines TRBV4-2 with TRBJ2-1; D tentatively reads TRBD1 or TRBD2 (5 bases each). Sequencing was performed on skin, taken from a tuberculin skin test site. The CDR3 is CASSQDWDPRQFF. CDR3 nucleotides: TGTGCCAGCAGCCAAGATTGGGACCCGCGGCAGTTCTTC.